This T cell receptor (beta chain) was sequenced for a study of OX40 agonist ivuxolimab in advanced cancers. This table comes from immunoSEQ multiplex PCR, and its TCRdb copy is limited to in-frame clones, with some not included. This sample has around 95,000 clones, with around 91% found just once. This TCR was sampled from an adult with an advanced solid tumor such as melanoma, head and neck, liver or kidney cancer. The source was CD4+ or CD8+ T cells sorted from blood, collected in a trial of the OX40 agonist ivuxolimab.

In DNA form, the CDR3 reads TGTGCCAGCAGTTTATTGACAGTTGCACATCCAGATACGCAGTATTTT. Its translation: CASSLLTVAHPDTQYF. This chain links TRBV27 with TRBJ2-3, with D perhaps TRBD1 (5 bases). The CDR3 loop spans 16 amino acids. From germline, CDR1 is MNHEY and CDR2 SMNVEV (reference sequence). V lost 1 base, J lost 4 bases, and 15 bases lay in between.